One and the same sample provided the 7 T cell receptor beta chains below, sequenced in a study of blood T cells in healthy people across ages. The second PCR ran about 6 to 11 cycles with a sample-barcoded 5' primer and J-beta primers. TCRdb reprocessed the 5' RACE reads with MiXCR, giving one entry per CDR3 protein. The sample lists about 1,800,000 distinct CDR3 sequences; roughly 28% were seen once. What was sequenced was blood. These receptors came from a woman younger than 45 in good health.

This clonotype was counted only a few times. The chain is built from TRBV25-1 and TRBJ1-1; tentative D call: TRBD1 (6 bases). The CDR3 has 12 amino acids. Germline CDR1 MGHDK, CDR2 SYGVNS. V lost 9 bases and J 7 bases, leaving 15 bases between the germline ends. Written as DNA, the CDR3 is TGTGCCAGTAGAGGGGGAAAGGGTGAAGCTTTCTTT. This sequence encodes CASRGGKGEAFF.

This clonotype was counted between two and nine times. The chain has TRBV3-1 and TRBJ2-1; D call uncertain. Trimming cost V 0 bases and J 12 bases, with 6 bases left between them. CDR3 length: 11 amino acids. Per germline, CDR1 LGHDT and CDR2 YNNKEL (reference sequence). The CDR3 sequence is CASSQDWSQFF. Here the CDR3 DNA reads TGTGCCAGCAGCCAAGACTGGTCGCAGTTCTTC.

The table lists this clonotype with many counts. Mismatch with germline at one junction end may stem from a read error. J is TRBJ2-5 and V is TRBV12-3 or TRBV12-4; D ambiguous. CDR3 length: 13 residues. CDR3 sequence (DNA): TGTGCCAGCAGTTTTACGCGCCAAGGGACCCAGTACTTC. Its protein is CASSFTRQGTQYF.

This sequence joins TRBV3-1 and TRBJ1-4; TRBD1 might be the D (5 bases). Germline CDR1 reads LGHDT; CDR2 reads YNNKEL (reference sequence). Trimming removed 3 bases at V and 8 bases at J, with 13 bases between. CDR3 size: 14 residues. As DNA, the CDR3 is TGTGCCAGCAGCCACACTCAGGGCGGAGAAAAACTGTTTTTT. Translated, it gives CASSHTQGGEKLFF. Full variable domain (missing parts from reference TRBV3-1 and TRBJ1-4): DTAVSQTPKYLVTQMGNDKSIKCEQNLGHDTMYWYKQDSKKFLKIMFSYNNKELIINETVPNRFSPKSPDKAHLNLHINSLELGDSAVYFCASSHTQGGEKLFFGSGTQLSVL.

About this clonotype: Sequence at one end of the junction differs from germline and may be a read error. The chain couples TRBV6-4 to TRBJ2-3; TRBD2 matches at 8 bases. Per the germline V gene, CDR1 is MRHNA and CDR2 is SNTAGT. The CDR3 extends over 15 amino acids. The CDR3 is CASSDPSGGTDTRYF. The CDR3 DNA follows: TGTGCCAGCAGTGACCCCAGCGGGGGCACAGATACGCGGTATTTT.

This clonotype was seen many times. The chain employs TRBV20-1 and TRBJ2-7; no clear D. V was clipped by 5 bases and J by 7 bases, with 18 bases between them. There are 13 residues in the CDR3. CDR1 and CDR2 from the germline V gene are DFQATT and SNEGSKA (reference sequence). CDR3 residues: CSARKSRFSEQYF. The DNA for the CDR3 is TGCAGTGCTCGTAAGTCGAGGTTCTCTGAGCAGTACTTC.

The chain couples TRBV4-1 to TRBJ1-2; the D gene is possibly TRBD1 (5 bases). Germline CDR1 MGHRA, CDR2 YSYEKL. Trimming pared 0 bases from V and 4 bases from J, leaving 15 bases between. This CDR3 is built from 16 residues. CDR3 residues: CASSQDNLPGGYGYTF. Written as DNA, the CDR3 is TGCGCCAGCAGCCAAGATAATCTCCCGGGGGGCTATGGCTACACCTTC.